This T cell receptor (beta chain) was retrieved from a study of regulatory T cells in long-lasting Graves disease. Study-level information: A definition of persistent Graves' disease required over 5 years of antithyroid drugs plus positive TSH receptor antibodies.

In this sample, this clonotype turned up many times. Antigen: not known. The authors built TCR beta libraries using iRepertoire HTBI primers and Arm-PCR of CDR3 regions. TCRdb processed the multiplex PCR reads anew with MiXCR; each CDR3 protein has one entry. The table lists hundreds of thousands of distinct CDR3 sequences, roughly a fifth of them singletons. Indicated time point: persistent/refractory GD, antithyroid drugs over 5 years with positive TRAb. Extracted RNA from PBMCs served as the source of the TCR library. Germline V lookup: CDR1 WNHNN, CDR2 SYGVQD (reference sequence). The ends were cut back, 3 bases at V and 3 bases at J, with 8 bases in the middle. This CDR3 contains 13 residues. Study outcomes and limitations: In persistent patients, shared public clonotypes (around 2,600) outnumbered those in new patients (about 890). Persistent disease samples used TRBV28, TRBJ1-2 and TRBJ2-5 preferentially. Persistent-disease Graves' patients showed less TCR diversity than new cases.

This specimen was peripheral blood mononuclear cells (PBMCs), taken when the disease was refractory, from a patient treated with antithyroid drugs. The receptor was isolated from a female donor with Graves disease. This chain connects TRBV10-1 to TRBJ2-5; D is perhaps TRBD2 (6 bases). The DNA for the CDR3 is TGCGCCAGCAGTGAAGCGGGTAAAGAGACCCAGTACTTC. It is translated as CASSEAGKETQYF.